The rows below give T cell receptor beta chains drawn from one sample of a study of identifying expanded T cells in peripheral blood. TCRdb's copy holds only in-frame clones and misses some; the assay was immunoSEQ multiplex PCR. The sample shows over 100,000 clones, around 89% of them seen only once. Source material: blood. The receptors were sampled from a person between 18 and 70 years old in good health. Each CDR3 is given with its conserved first and last residue. The order of the fields is CDR3 length, clone size, J gene, V gene, D gene, CDR3 DNA, CDR3 protein. D genes are given only for firm matches. Part of the rows lack a size; the others show once, few, many or a class for expanded clones.

CDR3 length: 14
clone size: .
J gene: TRBJ2-5
V gene: TRBV7-3
D gene: .
CDR3 DNA: TGTGCCAGCAGTCGAGGGACGGTCCAAGAGACCCAGTACTTC
CDR3 protein: CASSRGTVQETQYF

CDR3 length: 15
clone size: .
J gene: TRBJ2-3
V gene: TRBV9
D gene: .
CDR3 DNA: TGTGCCAGCAGGTTAGGGGTCCCGCAGGGAGATACGCAGTATTTT
CDR3 protein: CASRLGVPQGDTQYF

CDR3 length: 16
clone size: .
J gene: TRBJ2-2
V gene: TRBV19
D gene: TRBD2
CDR3 DNA: TGTGCCAGTAGTATTTGGACTAGCGGTAACACCGGGGAGCTGTTTTTT
CDR3 protein: CASSIWTSGNTGELFF

CDR3 length: 11
clone size: .
J gene: TRBJ2-1
V gene: TRBV20-1
D gene: TRBD1
CDR3 DNA: TGCAGTGCCCGACAGGGTTGGGAGCAGTTCTTC
CDR3 protein: CSARQGWEQFF

CDR3 length: 17
clone size: .
J gene: TRBJ1-1
V gene: TRBV7-9
D gene: .
CDR3 DNA: TGTGCCAGCAGCACCCCACCTGGGAAAATGATGAACACTGAAGCTTTCTTT
CDR3 protein: CASSTPPGKMMNTEAFF

CDR3 length: 15
clone size: .
J gene: TRBJ2-7
V gene: TRBV10-1
D gene: TRBD1
CDR3 DNA: TGCGCCAGCAGTGCACAGGGGACAGAACCCTACGAGCAGTACTTC
CDR3 protein: CASSAQGTEPYEQYF

CDR3 length: 12
clone size: .
J gene: TRBJ2-7
V gene: TRBV6-1
D gene: .
CDR3 DNA: TGTGCCAGCAGTGTGTTGGCGGACTGGCAGTACTTC
CDR3 protein: CASSVLADWQYF

CDR3 length: 13
clone size: .
J gene: TRBJ2-1
V gene: TRBV6-5
D gene: .
CDR3 DNA: TGTGCCAGCAGTTTCAAAATAGGGCATGAGCAGTTCTTC
CDR3 protein: CASSFKIGHEQFF

CDR3 length: 17
clone size: .
J gene: TRBJ2-3
V gene: TRBV9
D gene: TRBD2
CDR3 DNA: TGTGCCAGCAGCGTAGAGGGAGCGGGAGCCGGCCCAGATACGCAGTATTTT
CDR3 protein: CASSVEGAGAGPDTQYF

CDR3 length: 13
clone size: .
J gene: TRBJ2-7
V gene: TRBV18
D gene: TRBD1
CDR3 DNA: TGTGCCAGCTCACCAACAGGGGTCCACGAGCAGTACTTC
CDR3 protein: CASSPTGVHEQYF

CDR3 length: 14
clone size: .
J gene: TRBJ1-1
V gene: TRBV10-2
D gene: TRBD1
CDR3 DNA: TGCGCCAGCACGCGGGGGCAGGGGGTCACTGAAGCTTTCTTT
CDR3 protein: CASTRGQGVTEAFF

CDR3 length: 14
clone size: .
J gene: TRBJ1-1
V gene: TRBV4-2
D gene: .
CDR3 DNA: TGTGCCAGCAGCCCTACTGGGGGATCCACTGAAGCTTTCTTT
CDR3 protein: CASSPTGGSTEAFF

CDR3 length: 14
clone size: .
J gene: TRBJ1-2
V gene: TRBV9
D gene: .
CDR3 DNA: TGTGCCAGCAGCGAGAGGGACGGGAACTATGGCTACACCTTC
CDR3 protein: CASSERDGNYGYTF

CDR3 length: 14
clone size: .
J gene: TRBJ2-3
V gene: TRBV19
D gene: .
CDR3 DNA: TGTGCCAGTAGCCGGGGGACCAACACAGATACGCAGTATTTT
CDR3 protein: CASSRGTNTDTQYF

CDR3 length: 15
clone size: .
J gene: TRBJ2-1
V gene: TRBV5-8
D gene: TRBD1
CDR3 DNA: TGTGCCAGCAGCTTGGGGTGGGACAGGAACAATGAGCAGTTCTTC
CDR3 protein: CASSLGWDRNNEQFF

CDR3 length: 14
clone size: .
J gene: TRBJ2-5
V gene: TRBV5-1
D gene: .
CDR3 DNA: TGCGCCAGCAGCTTGGCCCTAGGGCAAGAGACCCAGTACTTC
CDR3 protein: CASSLALGQETQYF

CDR3 length: 14
clone size: .
J gene: TRBJ1-4
V gene: TRBV9
D gene: .
CDR3 DNA: TGTGCCAGCAGCGTAGCGTTGCAGGAGGGAAAACTGTTTTTT
CDR3 protein: CASSVALQEGKLFF

CDR3 length: 14
clone size: .
J gene: TRBJ2-3
V gene: TRBV7-2
D gene: .
CDR3 DNA: TGTGCCAGCAGCTTAGTTGGGGGCCAGGATACGCAGTATTTT
CDR3 protein: CASSLVGGQDTQYF

CDR3 length: 15
clone size: once
J gene: TRBJ1-1
V gene: TRBV7-3
D gene: .
CDR3 DNA: TGTGCCAGCAGCTTAACTAGGGATGCGAACACTGAAGCTTTCTTT
CDR3 protein: CASSLTRDANTEAFF

CDR3 length: 16
clone size: .
J gene: TRBJ1-4
V gene: TRBV5-5
D gene: TRBD1
CDR3 DNA: TGTGCCAGCAGCTGGGGCTATCGGCAGGGGGAAGAAAAACTGTTTTTT
CDR3 protein: CASSWGYRQGEEKLFF

CDR3 length: 15
clone size: .
J gene: TRBJ1-1
V gene: TRBV14
D gene: TRBD1
CDR3 DNA: TGTGCCAGCAGCTTCGGACAGGGTTTTGGTGGCGAAGCTTTCTTT
CDR3 protein: CASSFGQGFGGEAFF

CDR3 length: 12
clone size: .
J gene: TRBJ2-3
V gene: TRBV28
D gene: .
CDR3 DNA: TGTGCCAGCAATCCATCCACAGATACGCAGTATTTT
CDR3 protein: CASNPSTDTQYF

CDR3 length: 14
clone size: .
J gene: TRBJ2-7
V gene: TRBV19
D gene: TRBD1
CDR3 DNA: TGTGCCAGTAGTCCCCGACGGGACAGGTACGAGCAGTACTTC
CDR3 protein: CASSPRRDRYEQYF

CDR3 length: 16
clone size: .
J gene: TRBJ2-1
V gene: TRBV7-3
D gene: TRBD2
CDR3 DNA: TGTGCCAGCAGCGCCCCGACTAGCGGGCCCCCTGGTGAGCAGTTCTTC
CDR3 protein: CASSAPTSGPPGEQFF

CDR3 length: 14
clone size: .
J gene: TRBJ2-2
V gene: TRBV19
D gene: TRBD1
CDR3 DNA: TGTGCCAGTAGTAACAGGGGTCCCACCGGGGAGCTGTTTTTT
CDR3 protein: CASSNRGPTGELFF

CDR3 length: 14
clone size: .
J gene: TRBJ1-4
V gene: TRBV18
D gene: .
CDR3 DNA: TGTGCCAGCGGCCGGTCCGCAACTAATGAAAAACTGTTTTTT
CDR3 protein: CASGRSATNEKLFF

CDR3 length: 14
clone size: .
J gene: TRBJ1-3
V gene: TRBV19
D gene: .
CDR3 DNA: TGTGCCAGTGGAGGGGCTCGGGACGGAAACACCATATATTTT
CDR3 protein: CASGGARDGNTIYF

CDR3 length: 12
clone size: few
J gene: TRBJ1-1
V gene: TRBV5-6
D gene: .
CDR3 DNA: TGTGCCAGCAGCTTCAGGAACACTGAAGCTTTCTTT
CDR3 protein: CASSFRNTEAFF

CDR3 length: 12
clone size: .
J gene: TRBJ2-3
V gene: TRBV2
D gene: .
CDR3 DNA: TGTGCCAGCAGTGAAGGAACAGATACGCAGTATTTT
CDR3 protein: CASSEGTDTQYF

CDR3 length: 14
clone size: .
J gene: TRBJ1-5
V gene: TRBV19
D gene: .
CDR3 DNA: TGTGCCAGTAGCGACAGAAATAGCAATCAGCCCCAGCATTTT
CDR3 protein: CASSDRNSNQPQHF

CDR3 length: 15
clone size: .
J gene: TRBJ1-2
V gene: TRBV7-2
D gene: .
CDR3 DNA: TGTGCCAGCAGCTTAGAGTTTACCGACGACTATGGCTACACCTTC
CDR3 protein: CASSLEFTDDYGYTF

CDR3 length: 15
clone size: .
J gene: TRBJ1-2
V gene: TRBV6-6
D gene: TRBD1
CDR3 DNA: TGTGCCAGCAGTTACGGGATACAGGGGACCGATGGCTACACCTTC
CDR3 protein: CASSYGIQGTDGYTF

CDR3 length: 15
clone size: .
J gene: TRBJ2-4
V gene: TRBV28
D gene: .
CDR3 DNA: TGTGCCAGCAGCCCGAAGTCCCTAGCCAAAAACATTCAGTACTTC
CDR3 protein: CASSPKSLAKNIQYF

CDR3 length: 13
clone size: .
J gene: TRBJ1-2
V gene: TRBV29-1
D gene: .
CDR3 DNA: TGCAGCGTTCTCGCCAACGCAGACTATGGCTACACCTTC
CDR3 protein: CSVLANADYGYTF

CDR3 length: 14
clone size: .
J gene: TRBJ1-2
V gene: TRBV6-5
D gene: .
CDR3 DNA: TGTGCCAGCAGGGCAGCGGGTCTCCACTATGGCTACACCTTC
CDR3 protein: CASRAAGLHYGYTF

CDR3 length: 16
clone size: .
J gene: TRBJ2-3
V gene: TRBV11-2
D gene: .
CDR3 DNA: TGTGCCAGCAGCTTAGACGATGGCGCCAGCACAGATACGCAGTATTTT
CDR3 protein: CASSLDDGASTDTQYF

CDR3 length: 16
clone size: .
J gene: TRBJ2-1
V gene: TRBV28
D gene: .
CDR3 DNA: TGTGCCAGCAGTTCGAGAAGGGCAGCCTCCTACAATGAGCAGTTCTTC
CDR3 protein: CASSSRRAASYNEQFF

CDR3 length: 14
clone size: .
J gene: TRBJ2-5
V gene: TRBV15
D gene: TRBD1
CDR3 DNA: TGTGCCACCAGCTTGGACAGGGGGGTAGAGACCCAGTACTTC
CDR3 protein: CATSLDRGVETQYF

CDR3 length: 15
clone size: .
J gene: TRBJ2-7
V gene: TRBV15
D gene: TRBD2
CDR3 DNA: TGTGCCACCAGCAGACAGCGGGAAACGGCCTACGAGCAGTACTTC
CDR3 protein: CATSRQRETAYEQYF